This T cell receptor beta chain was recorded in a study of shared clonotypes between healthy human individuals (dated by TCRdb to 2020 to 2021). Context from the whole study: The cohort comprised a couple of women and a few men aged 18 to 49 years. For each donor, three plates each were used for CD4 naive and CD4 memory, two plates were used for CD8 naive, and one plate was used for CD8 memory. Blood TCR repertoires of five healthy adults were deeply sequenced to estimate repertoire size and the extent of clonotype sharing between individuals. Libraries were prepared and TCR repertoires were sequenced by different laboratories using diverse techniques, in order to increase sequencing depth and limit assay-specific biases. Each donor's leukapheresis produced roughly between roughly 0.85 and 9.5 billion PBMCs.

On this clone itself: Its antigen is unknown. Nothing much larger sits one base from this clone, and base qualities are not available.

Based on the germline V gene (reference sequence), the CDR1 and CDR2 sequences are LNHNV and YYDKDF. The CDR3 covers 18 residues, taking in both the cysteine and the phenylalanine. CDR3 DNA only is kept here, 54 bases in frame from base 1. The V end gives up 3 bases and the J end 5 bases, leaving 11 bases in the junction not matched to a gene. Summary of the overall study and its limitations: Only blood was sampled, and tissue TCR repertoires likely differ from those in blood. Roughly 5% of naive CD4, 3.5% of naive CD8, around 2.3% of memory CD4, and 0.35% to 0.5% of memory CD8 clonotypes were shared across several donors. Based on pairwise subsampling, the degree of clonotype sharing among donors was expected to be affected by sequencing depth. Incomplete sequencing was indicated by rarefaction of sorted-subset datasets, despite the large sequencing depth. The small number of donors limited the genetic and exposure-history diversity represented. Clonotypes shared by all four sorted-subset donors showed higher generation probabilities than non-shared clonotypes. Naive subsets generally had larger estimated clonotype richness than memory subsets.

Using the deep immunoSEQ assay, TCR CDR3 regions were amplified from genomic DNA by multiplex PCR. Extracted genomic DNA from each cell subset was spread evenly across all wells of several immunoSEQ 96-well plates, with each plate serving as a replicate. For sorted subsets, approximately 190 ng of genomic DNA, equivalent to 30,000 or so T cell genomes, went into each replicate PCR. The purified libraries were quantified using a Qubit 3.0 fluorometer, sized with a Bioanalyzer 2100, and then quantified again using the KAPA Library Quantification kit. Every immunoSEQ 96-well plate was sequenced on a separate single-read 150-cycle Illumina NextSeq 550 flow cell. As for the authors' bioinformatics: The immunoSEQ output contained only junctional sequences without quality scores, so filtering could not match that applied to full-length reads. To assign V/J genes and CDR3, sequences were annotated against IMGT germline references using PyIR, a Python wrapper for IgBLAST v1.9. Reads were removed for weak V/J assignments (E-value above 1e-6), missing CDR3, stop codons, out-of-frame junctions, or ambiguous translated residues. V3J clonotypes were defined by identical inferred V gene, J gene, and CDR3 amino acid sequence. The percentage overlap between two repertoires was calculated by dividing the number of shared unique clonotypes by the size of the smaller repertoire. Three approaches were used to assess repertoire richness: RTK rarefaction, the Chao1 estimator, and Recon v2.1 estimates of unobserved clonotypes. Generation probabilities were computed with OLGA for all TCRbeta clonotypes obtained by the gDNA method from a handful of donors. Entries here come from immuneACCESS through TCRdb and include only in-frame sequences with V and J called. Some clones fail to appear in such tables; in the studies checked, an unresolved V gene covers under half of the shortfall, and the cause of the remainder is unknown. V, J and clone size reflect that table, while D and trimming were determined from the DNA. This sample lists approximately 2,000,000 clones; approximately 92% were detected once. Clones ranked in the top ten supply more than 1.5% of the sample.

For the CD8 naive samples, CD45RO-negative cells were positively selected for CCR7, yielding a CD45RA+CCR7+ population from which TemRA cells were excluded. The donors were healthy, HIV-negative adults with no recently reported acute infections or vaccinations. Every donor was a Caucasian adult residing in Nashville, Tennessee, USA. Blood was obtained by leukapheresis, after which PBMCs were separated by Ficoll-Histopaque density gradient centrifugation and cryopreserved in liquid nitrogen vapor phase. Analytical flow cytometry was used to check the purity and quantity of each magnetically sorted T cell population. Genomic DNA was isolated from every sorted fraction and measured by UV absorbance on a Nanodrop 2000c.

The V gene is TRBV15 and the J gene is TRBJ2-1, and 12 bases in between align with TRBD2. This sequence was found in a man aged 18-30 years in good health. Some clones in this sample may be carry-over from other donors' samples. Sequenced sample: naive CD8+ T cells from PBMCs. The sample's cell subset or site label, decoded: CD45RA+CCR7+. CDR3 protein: CATSRAPRLAGENNEQFF. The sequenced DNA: TGTGCCACCAGCAGGGCTCCCCGACTAGCGGGAGAGAACAATGAGCAGTTCTTC.